This TCR beta chain was sequenced during a study of blood T cell repertoires in COVID-19. Germline CDR1 reads LNHNV; CDR2 reads YYDKDF (reference sequence). V shed 0 bases and J 6 bases; nucleotides not matched to a gene: 9. The CDR3 runs 16 residues. This clone was recorded at least ten times. This table comes from immunoSEQ multiplex PCR, and its TCRdb copy is limited to in-frame clones, with some not included. This table holds 120,000 to 150,000 clones, about 87% found once. What was sequenced was peripheral blood. The receptor was isolated from an elderly man with acute or convalescent COVID-19. The chain joins TRBV15 to TRBJ1-2; TRBD1 aligns across 8 bases. As DNA, the CDR3 is TGTGCCACCAGCAGAGATCTTTGGCCAGGGGGCCATGGCTACACCTTC. Its translation is CATSRDLWPGGHGYTF.